The 4 T cell receptor beta chains presented below share a single source sample, sequenced in a study of CD8+CD57+ T cells in acquired aplastic anemia. By flow cytometry, patients selected for sequencing had shown an expansion of CD8+CD57+ cells. CDR3 and TCR beta VDJ profiling relied on genomic DNA as the template. TCRdb independently ran MiXCR on the reads; one entry per CDR3 protein. The sample consists of 150,000 to 200,000 distinct CDR3 sequences, 48% of them appearing once. Sequencing was done on a sample of sorted CD4+, CD8+, or CD8+CD57+ T cells (not recorded which) from PBMCs. The receptor source for this set is a human donor with aplastic anemia.

This clonotype was observed at least ten times. V and J are TRBV4-1 and TRBJ2-7; 8 bases are a match to TRBD1. Trimming removed 0 bases from V and 1 base from J; junction bases left unmatched: 8. The germline gives CDR1 MGHRA, CDR2 YSYEKL. The CDR3 extends over 17 amino acids. The CDR3 loop reads CASSQDFLGTGSYEQYF. The CDR3 DNA is TGCGCCAGCAGCCAAGATTTTCTTGGGACAGGATCCTACGAGCAGTACTTC.

The rearrangement uses TRBV5-1 and TRBJ1-3; 9 bases agree with TRBD1. CDR3 length: 20 residues. The junction had 13 bases not matched to a gene; V was cut back by 0 bases and J by 0 bases. Germline V gene sequence: CDR1 SGHRS, CDR2 YFSETQ. CDR3 sequence (DNA): TGCGCCAGCAGCTTGGATACAGACGACAGGGGGGTCTACTCTGGAAACACCATATATTTT. This gives the protein CASSLDTDDRGVYSGNTIYF.

The chain has TRBV29-1 and TRBJ1-5, with 9 bases matching TRBD1. With 6 bases clipped from V and 1 base from J, the junction kept 13 bases outside the gene matches. The germline V gene has CDR1 SQVTM and CDR2 ANQGSEA. The CDR3 spans 17 residues. CDR3 protein: CSVTTRTGASSNQPQHF. As DNA, the CDR3 is TGCAGCGTGACCACCAGGACAGGGGCCTCGAGCAATCAGCCCCAGCATTTT.

This clonotype was observed many times. This rearrangement joins TRBV6-1 to TRBJ2-2, with TRBD2 matching over 15 bases. The V gene end was trimmed by 6 bases and the J gene end by 6 bases; junction bases not matched to a gene: 8. CDR3 length: 17 residues. CDR1 and CDR2 (germline): MNHNS, SASEGT. The CDR3 here is CASSQGLAGGPPGELFF. For the CDR3, the DNA is TGTGCCAGCAGCCAAGGACTAGCGGGAGGGCCCCCCGGGGAGCTGTTTTTT.